A selection of T cell receptor beta chains follows, all from one sample in a study of cytomegalovirus exposure and HLA in healthy donors. The table came from immunoSEQ multiplex PCR; TCRdb's copy has only in-frame clones and leaves some out. The profile shows roughly 60,000 clones, 91% of them singletons. Sequenced material: PBMCs. The receptor source for this set is a woman aged 30 to 39 in good health and CMV-seronegative. CDR3s include the opening cysteine and the closing phenylalanine or tryptophan. The D gene is left open where the match is weak. Size tells how often a clone was seen (once, few, many) or the class of an expanded clone, and some rows leave it out.

j_gene: TRBJ1-1
abundance: .
d_gene: TRBD1
v_gene: TRBV19
CDR3nt: TGTGCCAGTGACCGGACAGGCTGGGACACTGAAGCTTTCTTT
CDR3aa: CASDRTGWDTEAFF

j_gene: TRBJ1-1
abundance: .
d_gene: .
v_gene: TRBV18
CDR3nt: TGTGCCAGCTCACCACGGGGGGGGGCAGGAAACACTGAAGCTTTCTTT
CDR3aa: CASSPRGGAGNTEAFF

j_gene: TRBJ2-1
abundance: .
d_gene: TRBD2
v_gene: TRBV5-4
CDR3nt: TGTGCCAGCAGCTCCCCTAGCGGGAGCTGGAATGAGCAGTTCTTC
CDR3aa: CASSSPSGSWNEQFF

j_gene: TRBJ1-5
abundance: .
d_gene: TRBD1
v_gene: TRBV10-3
CDR3nt: TGTGCCATCAGTGTAGGGGTGGGGACAGTGATTGGTCAGCCCCAGCATTTT
CDR3aa: CAISVGVGTVIGQPQHF

j_gene: TRBJ1-1
abundance: .
d_gene: TRBD1
v_gene: TRBV27
CDR3nt: TGTGCCAGCAGTGGGACAGACCGAACTGAAGCTTTCTTT
CDR3aa: CASSGTDRTEAFF

j_gene: TRBJ2-3
abundance: .
d_gene: .
v_gene: TRBV10-3
CDR3nt: TGTGCCATCAGTGAGTCGGGAGCCAGCACAGATACGCAGTATTTT
CDR3aa: CAISESGASTDTQYF

j_gene: TRBJ2-7
abundance: .
d_gene: .
v_gene: TRBV7-9
CDR3nt: TGTGCCAGCAGCTTTACTGGGAGTCGGTACGAGCAGTACTTC
CDR3aa: CASSFTGSRYEQYF

j_gene: TRBJ2-1
abundance: .
d_gene: TRBD2
v_gene: TRBV2
CDR3nt: TGTGCCAGCAGTGAATTGGGGGAGGGCCTATATAATGAGCAGTTCTTC
CDR3aa: CASSELGEGLYNEQFF

j_gene: TRBJ2-1
abundance: once
d_gene: .
v_gene: TRBV29-1
CDR3nt: TGCAGCGTCGAACCAGGCAGGGTCGATGAGCAGTTCTTC
CDR3aa: CSVEPGRVDEQFF

j_gene: TRBJ2-5
abundance: .
d_gene: TRBD1
v_gene: TRBV5-1
CDR3nt: TGCGCCAGCAGCCTCGGACAGGGGTCCCACCAAGAGACCCAGTACTTC
CDR3aa: CASSLGQGSHQETQYF

j_gene: TRBJ1-2
abundance: .
d_gene: .
v_gene: TRBV6-5
CDR3nt: TGTGCCAGCAGTGAAAGTCGGAGTGGCTACACCTTC
CDR3aa: CASSESRSGYTF

j_gene: TRBJ2-1
abundance: .
d_gene: .
v_gene: TRBV18
CDR3nt: TGTGCCAGCTCACCAGCCATTACAGTTAATAATGAGCAGTTCTTC
CDR3aa: CASSPAITVNNEQFF

j_gene: TRBJ1-2
abundance: .
d_gene: TRBD1
v_gene: TRBV19
CDR3nt: TGTGCCAGTAGAAAAGACAGGGAGGATGGCTACACCTTC
CDR3aa: CASRKDREDGYTF

j_gene: TRBJ2-3
abundance: .
d_gene: TRBD2
v_gene: TRBV7-9
CDR3nt: TGTGCCAGCAGCTTTAGCTTCCTATCCCTTAGCGGGGAAGATACGCAGTATTTT
CDR3aa: CASSFSFLSLSGEDTQYF

j_gene: TRBJ1-1
abundance: once
d_gene: .
v_gene: TRBV18
CDR3nt: TGTGCCAGCTCAGCGGGGGCCCCCGCCTTGAACACTGAAGCTTTCTTT
CDR3aa: CASSAGAPALNTEAFF

j_gene: TRBJ2-3
abundance: .
d_gene: .
v_gene: TRBV6-1
CDR3nt: TGTGCCAGCAGAGCCGGAGATACGCAGTATTTT
CDR3aa: CASRAGDTQYF

j_gene: TRBJ1-2
abundance: .
d_gene: TRBD1
v_gene: TRBV18
CDR3nt: TGTGCCAGCTCACCACGAAGCAGGGGGTGGCCTAGGGATGGCTACACCTTC
CDR3aa: CASSPRSRGWPRDGYTF

j_gene: TRBJ1-1
abundance: .
d_gene: .
v_gene: TRBV5-6
CDR3nt: TGTGCCAGCAGCTTGGCAGGGCGGCAGGCCCTGATGAACACTGAAGCTTTCTTT
CDR3aa: CASSLAGRQALMNTEAFF

j_gene: TRBJ2-7
abundance: few
d_gene: TRBD2
v_gene: TRBV6-1
CDR3nt: TGTGCCAGTGAGAACATGGCGGGAGGGCCCTACGAGCAGTACTTC
CDR3aa: CASENMAGGPYEQYF

j_gene: TRBJ2-7
abundance: .
d_gene: .
v_gene: TRBV7-2
CDR3nt: TGTGCCAGCAGCCTTGGGAGTTATCGGTTTTACGAGCAGTACTTC
CDR3aa: CASSLGSYRFYEQYF

j_gene: TRBJ2-3
abundance: .
d_gene: .
v_gene: TRBV6-5
CDR3nt: TGTGCCAGCAGCGACTATCGCCGCACAGATACGCAGTATTTT
CDR3aa: CASSDYRRTDTQYF

j_gene: TRBJ1-2
abundance: .
d_gene: .
v_gene: TRBV6-5
CDR3nt: TGTGCCAGCAGTTTGAACAGGGCCCACTATGGCTACACCTTC
CDR3aa: CASSLNRAHYGYTF

j_gene: TRBJ1-3
abundance: .
d_gene: .
v_gene: TRBV28
CDR3nt: TGTGCCAGCAGTCCAGCCGGACAAGACTCTGGAAACACCATATATTTT
CDR3aa: CASSPAGQDSGNTIYF

j_gene: TRBJ2-5
abundance: few
d_gene: .
v_gene: TRBV19
CDR3nt: TGTGCCAGTGGGGGGGCTCAAGAGACCCAGTACTTC
CDR3aa: CASGGAQETQYF

j_gene: TRBJ2-7
abundance: few
d_gene: .
v_gene: TRBV9
CDR3nt: TGTGCCAGCAGCCCCCTCCAGGGGACGGACGAGCAGTACTTC
CDR3aa: CASSPLQGTDEQYF

j_gene: TRBJ2-1
abundance: .
d_gene: TRBD2
v_gene: TRBV7-6
CDR3nt: TGTGCCAGCAGCTTAGGGACTAGCGGCCACTCCTACAATGAGCAGTTCTTC
CDR3aa: CASSLGTSGHSYNEQFF

j_gene: TRBJ2-2
abundance: .
d_gene: TRBD1
v_gene: TRBV6-1
CDR3nt: TGTGCCAGCAGTGGGATACAGGGGTTTACAACCGGGGAGCTGTTTTTT
CDR3aa: CASSGIQGFTTGELFF

j_gene: TRBJ2-7
abundance: .
d_gene: TRBD1
v_gene: TRBV27
CDR3nt: TGTGCCAGCAGCATTCACGACAGGGCGAACGAGCAGTACTTC
CDR3aa: CASSIHDRANEQYF

j_gene: TRBJ2-7
abundance: .
d_gene: TRBD2
v_gene: TRBV13
CDR3nt: TGTGCCAGCAGCTTATGGAGCGGGACCTTATCCTACGAGCAGTACTTC
CDR3aa: CASSLWSGTLSYEQYF

j_gene: TRBJ1-2
abundance: .
d_gene: .
v_gene: TRBV27
CDR3nt: TGTGCCAGCAGTTTCTCATGGGGAGCGAGCTATGGCTACACCTTC
CDR3aa: CASSFSWGASYGYTF

j_gene: TRBJ2-2
abundance: .
d_gene: TRBD2
v_gene: TRBV15
CDR3nt: TGTGCCACCAGCAGAGATAGTGCTAGCGGGAGTCCCGGGGAGCTGTTTTTT
CDR3aa: CATSRDSASGSPGELFF